These 10 T cell receptor beta chains share one sample of origin, sequenced in a study of T cell responses to AZD1222 COVID-19 vaccine. This table comes from immunoSEQ multiplex PCR, and its TCRdb copy is limited to in-frame clones, with some not included. The repertoire includes 120,000 or so clones, 80% to 90% of them detected once, and under 9.5% sits in the top ten. Sample: peripheral blood, taken on day 0 of AZD1222 vaccination. These receptors were taken from an adult in good health.

The table lists this clone with a few counts. The CDR3 protein is CASSLTGALGNQPQHF. For the CDR3, the DNA is TGTGCCAGCAGCTTGACGGGGGCTCTGGGCAATCAGCCCCAGCATTTT. The chain has TRBV5-6 and TRBJ1-5; tentative D call: TRBD1 (6 bases). With 1 base removed from V and 2 bases from J, the gap between germline ends came to 13 bases. CDR1 and CDR2 (germline): SGHDT, YYEEEE. The CDR3 is 16 residues long.

The rearrangement uses TRBV13 and TRBJ1-1, with unresolved D. CDR3 length equals 15 residues. CDR1 and CDR2 (germline): PRHDT, FYEKMQ (reference sequence). The germline V and J ends were trimmed by 0 bases and 0 bases, with 8 bases remaining between them. CDR3 DNA sequence: TGTGCCAGCAGCTTAGGACGGTACATGAACACTGAAGCTTTCTTT. Protein: CASSLGRYMNTEAFF.

The V and J genes are TRBV10-3 and TRBJ2-3; 7 nucleotides line up with TRBD2. CDR1 and CDR2 (germline): ENHRY, SYGVKD. There are 13 residues in the CDR3. Trimming took 8 bases from V and 3 from J; bases not matched to a gene: 5. This CDR3 is CAISSGATDTQYF. CDR3 coding DNA: TGTGCCATCTCAAGCGGGGCAACAGATACGCAGTATTTT.

There are a few counts of this clone. The rearrangement uses TRBV6-5 and TRBJ1-4, with TRBD1 matching 10 bases. The CDR3 is 16 amino acids. CDR1 and CDR2 (germline): MNHEY, SVGAGI. V lost 0 bases, J lost 6 bases, and 4 bases stayed unmatched. In nucleotides, the CDR3 is TGTGCCAGCAGTTACTCTGCCGGGACAGGGGATGAAAAACTGTTTTTT. It codes for CASSYSAGTGDEKLFF.

The CDR3 sequence is CASSPSEDTQYF. DNA for the CDR3: TGTGCCAGCAGCCCATCAGAGGATACGCAGTATTTT. This chain uses TRBV3-1 (or the pseudogene TRBV3-2) with TRBJ2-3, with D hard to call. With 4 bases removed from V and 6 bases from J, the gap between germline ends came to 8 bases. Germline loops: CDR1 LGHDT, CDR2 YNNKEL (reference sequence). This CDR3 spans 12 amino acids.

The CDR3 sequence is CASSESSGVPSGYEKLFF. In DNA form, the CDR3 reads TGCGCCAGCAGTGAGTCGTCCGGGGTCCCCTCCGGATACGAAAAACTGTTTTTT. The gene calls are TRBV10-1 and TRBJ1-4; D remains ambiguous. V was cut by 0 bases and J by 8 bases, with 22 bases left in between. Germline V lookup: CDR1 WNHNN, CDR2 SYGVQD (reference sequence). CDR3 length: 18 amino acids.

The chain is built from TRBV10-1 and TRBJ2-2, with D unresolved. V lost 0 bases and J lost 6, with 5 bases in between. This CDR3 region has 13 residues. Germline assignment: CDR1 WNHNN and CDR2 SYGVQD (reference sequence). The CDR3 coding sequence is TGCGCCAGCAGTGAGTCTTACGCCGGGGAGCTGTTTTTT. Protein product: CASSESYAGELFF.

The V gene is TRBV10-3, the J gene TRBJ1-2; TRBD1 agrees at 8 bases. J was trimmed by 2 bases and V by 2 bases; bases with no gene match: 1. CDR3 length equals 14 residues. Germline lookup yields CDR1 ENHRY and CDR2 SYGVKD. The CDR3 nucleotides read TGTGCCATCAGTGAGGGACAGGGCAACTATGGCTACACCTTC. Encoded protein: CAISEGQGNYGYTF.

This rearrangement joins TRBV7-9 to TRBJ1-1; D is unclear. This CDR3 has 16 residues. Germline V gene sequence: CDR1 SEHNR, CDR2 FQNEAQ (reference sequence). V lost 5 bases and J 1 base, leaving 17 bases between the germline ends. CDR3 sequence reads: CASSGGIETKNTEAFF. In DNA, the CDR3 is TGTGCCAGCAGCGGAGGGATAGAAACTAAGAACACTGAAGCTTTCTTT.

The genes are TRBV5-1 and TRBJ1-1; TRBD1 might be the D (5 bases). The CDR3 has 15 residues. V lost 2 bases to trimming and J lost 1 base, with 12 bases between them. Germline CDR1 and CDR2: SGHRS and YFSETQ. CDR3 sequence: CASSFGQTWNTEAFF. The CDR3, as DNA: TGCGCCAGCAGCTTCGGACAAACCTGGAACACTGAAGCTTTCTTT.